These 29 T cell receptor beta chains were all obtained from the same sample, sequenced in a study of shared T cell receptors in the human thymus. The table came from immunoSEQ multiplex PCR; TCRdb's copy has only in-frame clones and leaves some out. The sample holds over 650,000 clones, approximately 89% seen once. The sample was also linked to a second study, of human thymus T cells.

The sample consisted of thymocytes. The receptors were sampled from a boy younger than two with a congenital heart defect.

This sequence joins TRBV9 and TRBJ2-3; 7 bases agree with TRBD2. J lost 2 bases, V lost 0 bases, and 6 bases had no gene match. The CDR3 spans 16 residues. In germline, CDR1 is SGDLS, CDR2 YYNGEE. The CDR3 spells CASSVDQRGNTDTQYF. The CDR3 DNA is TGTGCCAGCAGCGTAGACCAGCGGGGTAACACAGATACGCAGTATTTT.

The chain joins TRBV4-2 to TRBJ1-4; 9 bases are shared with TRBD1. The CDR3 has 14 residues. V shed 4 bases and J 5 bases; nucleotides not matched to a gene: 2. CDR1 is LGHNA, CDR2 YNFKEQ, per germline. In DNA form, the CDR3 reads TGTGCCAGCAGCCGGGGACAGGGAAATGAAAAACTGTTTTTT. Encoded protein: CASSRGQGNEKLFF.

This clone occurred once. CDR3 nucleotide sequence: TGTGCCAGCAGTGATGGGACTTGGGACAGGGAACCTCCCTACCAAGAGACCCAGTACTTC. Translation gives CASSDGTWDREPPYQETQYF. The chain is built from TRBV6-4 and TRBJ2-5, with TRBD1 matching over 9 bases. V lost 3 bases, J lost 0 bases, and 17 bases stayed unmatched. The CDR3 runs 20 residues. CDR1 and CDR2 from the germline V gene are MRHNA and SNTAGT.

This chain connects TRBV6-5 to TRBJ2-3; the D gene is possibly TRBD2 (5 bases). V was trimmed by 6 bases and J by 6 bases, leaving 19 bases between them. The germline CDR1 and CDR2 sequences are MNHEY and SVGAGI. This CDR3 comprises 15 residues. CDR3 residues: CASRALWFSGDTQYF. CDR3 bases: TGTGCCAGCAGAGCGCTTTGGTTTTCGGGGGATACGCAGTATTTT.

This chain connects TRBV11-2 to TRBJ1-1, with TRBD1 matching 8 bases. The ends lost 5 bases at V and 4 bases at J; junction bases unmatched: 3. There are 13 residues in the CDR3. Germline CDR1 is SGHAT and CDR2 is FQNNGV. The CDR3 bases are TGTGCCAGCAGCCAGACAGGGGCCACTGAAGCTTTCTTT. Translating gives CASSQTGATEAFF.

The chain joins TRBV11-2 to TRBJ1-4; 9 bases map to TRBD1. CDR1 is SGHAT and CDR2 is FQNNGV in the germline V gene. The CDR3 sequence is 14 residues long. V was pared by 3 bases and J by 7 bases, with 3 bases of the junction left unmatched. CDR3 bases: TGTGCCAGCAGCTTCCGGGACAGGGTTGAAAAACTGTTTTTT. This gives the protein CASSFRDRVEKLFF.

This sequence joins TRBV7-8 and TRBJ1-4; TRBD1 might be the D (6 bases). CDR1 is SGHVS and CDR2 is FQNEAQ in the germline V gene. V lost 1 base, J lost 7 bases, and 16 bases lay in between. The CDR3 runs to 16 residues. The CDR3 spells CASSLERPQGGEKLFF. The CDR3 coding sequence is TGTGCCAGCAGCTTAGAACGGCCCCAAGGGGGTGAAAAACTGTTTTTT.

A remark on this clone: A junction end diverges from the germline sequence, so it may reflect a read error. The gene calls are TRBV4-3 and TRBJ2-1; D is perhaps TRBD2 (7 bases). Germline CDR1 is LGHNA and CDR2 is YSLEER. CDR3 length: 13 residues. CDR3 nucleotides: TGCGCCAGCAGCCCTACTCGGGGGCGGGAGTTTCTCTTC. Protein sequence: CASSPTRGREFLF.

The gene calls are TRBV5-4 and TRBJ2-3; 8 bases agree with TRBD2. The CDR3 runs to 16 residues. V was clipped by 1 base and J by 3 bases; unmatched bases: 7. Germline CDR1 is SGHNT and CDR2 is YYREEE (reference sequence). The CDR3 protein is CASSLCPGGPTDTQYF. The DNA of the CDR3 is TGTGCCAGCAGCTTGTGCCCGGGAGGGCCGACAGATACGCAGTATTTT.

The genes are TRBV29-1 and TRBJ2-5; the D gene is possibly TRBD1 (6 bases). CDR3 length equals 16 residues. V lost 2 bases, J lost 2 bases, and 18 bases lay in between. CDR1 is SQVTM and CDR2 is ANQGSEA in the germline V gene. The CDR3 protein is CSVETVIQGAQETQYF. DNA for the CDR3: TGCAGCGTTGAAACCGTAATACAGGGTGCGCAAGAGACCCAGTACTTC.

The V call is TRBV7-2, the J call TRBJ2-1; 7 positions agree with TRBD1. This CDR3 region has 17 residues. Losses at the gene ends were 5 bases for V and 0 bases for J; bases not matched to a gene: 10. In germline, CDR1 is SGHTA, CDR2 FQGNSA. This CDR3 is CASSTRDSLSSYNEQFF. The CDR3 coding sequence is TGTGCCAGCAGCACCAGGGACAGTCTCAGCTCCTACAATGAGCAGTTCTTC.

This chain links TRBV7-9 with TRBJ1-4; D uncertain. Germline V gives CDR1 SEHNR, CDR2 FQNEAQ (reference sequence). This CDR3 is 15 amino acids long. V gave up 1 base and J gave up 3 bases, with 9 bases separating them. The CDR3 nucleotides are TGTGCCAGCAGCTTAGGGGCTGATCCTAATGAAAAACTGTTTTTT. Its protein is CASSLGADPNEKLFF.

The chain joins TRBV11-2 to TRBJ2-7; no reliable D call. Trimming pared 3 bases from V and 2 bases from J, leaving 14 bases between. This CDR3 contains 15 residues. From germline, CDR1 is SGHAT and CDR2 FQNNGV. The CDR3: CASSFYGGTAYEQYF. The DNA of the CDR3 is TGTGCCAGCAGCTTTTATGGCGGTACGGCCTACGAGCAGTACTTC.

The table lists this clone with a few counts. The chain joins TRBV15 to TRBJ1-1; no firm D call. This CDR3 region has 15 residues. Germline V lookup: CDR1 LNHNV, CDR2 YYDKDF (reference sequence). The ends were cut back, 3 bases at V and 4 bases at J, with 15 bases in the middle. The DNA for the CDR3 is TGTGCCACCAGCAGGTTGGGCATCCGGGGCACTGAAGCTTTCTTT. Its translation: CATSRLGIRGTEAFF.

CDR3: CATSSRLAGDEQYF. CDR3 coding DNA: TGTGCCACCAGCAGCCGTCTAGCGGGAGACGAGCAGTACTTC. The J gene is TRBJ2-7, the V gene TRBV15, with TRBD2 identical over 10 bases. The CDR3 sequence is 14 residues long. The germline CDR1 and CDR2 sequences are LNHNV and YYDKDF (reference sequence). Unmatched junction bases numbered 4, after V lost 3 bases and J lost 5 bases.

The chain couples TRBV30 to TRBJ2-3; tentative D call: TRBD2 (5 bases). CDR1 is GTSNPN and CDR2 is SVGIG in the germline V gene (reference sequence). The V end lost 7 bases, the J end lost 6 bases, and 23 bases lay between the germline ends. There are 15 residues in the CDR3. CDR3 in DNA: TGTGCCTCCCGCTCGAGGACTGTGGGCTATGATACGCAGTATTTT. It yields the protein CASRSRTVGYDTQYF.

In DNA, the CDR3 is TGTGCCAGCAGTTTATATCAGGGACTAACTAATGAAAAACTGTTTTTT. Encoded protein: CASSLYQGLTNEKLFF. The chain recombines TRBV28 with TRBJ1-4; a weak D match, TRBD1 (5 bases). Germline CDR1 is MDHEN and CDR2 is SYDVKM. The CDR3 extends over 16 amino acids. The ends were cut back, 1 base at V and 1 base at J, with 10 bases in the middle.

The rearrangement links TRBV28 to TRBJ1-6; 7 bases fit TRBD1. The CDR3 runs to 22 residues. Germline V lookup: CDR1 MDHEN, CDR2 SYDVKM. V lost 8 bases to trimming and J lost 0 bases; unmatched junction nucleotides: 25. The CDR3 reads CASGKTNRGLFECSSYNSPLHF. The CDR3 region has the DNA TGTGCCAGCGGGAAAACGAACAGGGGCCTATTTGAGTGTAGCTCCTATAATTCACCCCTCCACTTT.

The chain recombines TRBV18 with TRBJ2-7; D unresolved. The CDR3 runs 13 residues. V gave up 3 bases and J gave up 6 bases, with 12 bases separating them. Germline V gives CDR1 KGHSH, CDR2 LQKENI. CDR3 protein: CASSPKTFREQYF. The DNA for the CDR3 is TGTGCCAGCTCACCTAAGACATTCCGCGAGCAGTACTTC.

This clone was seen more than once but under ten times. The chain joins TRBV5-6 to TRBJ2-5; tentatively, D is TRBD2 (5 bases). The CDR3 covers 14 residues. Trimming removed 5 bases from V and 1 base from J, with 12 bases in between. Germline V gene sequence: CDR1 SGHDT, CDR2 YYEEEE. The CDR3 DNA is TGTGCCAGCAGACGGAGGATGTCCCAAGAGACCCAGTACTTC. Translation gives CASRRRMSQETQYF.

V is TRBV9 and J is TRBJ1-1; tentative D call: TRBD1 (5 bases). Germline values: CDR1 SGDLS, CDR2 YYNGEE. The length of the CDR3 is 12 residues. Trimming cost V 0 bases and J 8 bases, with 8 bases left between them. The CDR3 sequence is CASSVGGREAFF. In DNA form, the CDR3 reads TGTGCCAGCAGCGTAGGGGGGAGGGAAGCTTTCTTT. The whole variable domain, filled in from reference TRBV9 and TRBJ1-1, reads DSGVTQTPKHLITATGQRVTLRCSPRSGDLSVYWYQQSLDQGLQFLIQYYNGEERAKGNILERFSAQQFPDLHSELNLSSLELGDSALYFCASSVGGREAFFGQGTRLTVV.

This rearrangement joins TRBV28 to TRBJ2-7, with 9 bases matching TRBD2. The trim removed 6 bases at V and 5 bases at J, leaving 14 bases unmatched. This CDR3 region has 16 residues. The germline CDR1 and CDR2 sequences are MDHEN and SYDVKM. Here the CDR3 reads CASSLGSSGSFHEQYF. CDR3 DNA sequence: TGTGCCAGCAGCTTGGGGAGTAGCGGGAGCTTTCACGAGCAGTACTTC.

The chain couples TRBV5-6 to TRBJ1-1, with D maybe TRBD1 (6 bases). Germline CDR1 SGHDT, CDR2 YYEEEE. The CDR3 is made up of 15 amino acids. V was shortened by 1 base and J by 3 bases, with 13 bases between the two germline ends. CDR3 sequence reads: CASSLSLDSYTEAFF. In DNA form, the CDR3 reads TGTGCCAGCAGCTTGAGCTTGGACAGTTACACTGAAGCTTTCTTT.

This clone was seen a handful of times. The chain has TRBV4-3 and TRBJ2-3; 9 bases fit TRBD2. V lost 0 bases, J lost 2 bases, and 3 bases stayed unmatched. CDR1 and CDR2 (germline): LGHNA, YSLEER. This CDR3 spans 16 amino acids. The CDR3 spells CASSQESSGTTDTQYF. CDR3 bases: TGCGCCAGCAGCCAAGAGTCTAGCGGGACCACAGATACGCAGTATTTT.

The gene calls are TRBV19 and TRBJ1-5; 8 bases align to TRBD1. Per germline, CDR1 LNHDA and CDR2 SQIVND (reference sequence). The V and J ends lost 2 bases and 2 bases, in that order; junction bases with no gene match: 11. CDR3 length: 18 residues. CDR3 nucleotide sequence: TGTGCCAGTAGTATATATGGCGGCAGGGGGCTGCGCAATCAGCCCCAGCATTTT. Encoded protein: CASSIYGGRGLRNQPQHF.

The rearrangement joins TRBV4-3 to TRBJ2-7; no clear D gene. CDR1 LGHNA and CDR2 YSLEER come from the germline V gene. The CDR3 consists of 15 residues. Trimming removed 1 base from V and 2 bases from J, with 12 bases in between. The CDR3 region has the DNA TGCGCCAGCAGCCAAGGGCCAATGGTGGCCTACGAGCAGTACTTC. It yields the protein CASSQGPMVAYEQYF.

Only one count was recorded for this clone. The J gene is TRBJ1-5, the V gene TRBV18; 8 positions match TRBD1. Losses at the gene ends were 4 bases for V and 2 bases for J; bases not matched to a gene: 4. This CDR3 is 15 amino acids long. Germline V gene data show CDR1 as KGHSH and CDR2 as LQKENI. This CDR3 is CASSLDREGNQPQHF. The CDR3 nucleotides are TGTGCCAGCTCACTGGACAGGGAGGGCAATCAGCCCCAGCATTTT.

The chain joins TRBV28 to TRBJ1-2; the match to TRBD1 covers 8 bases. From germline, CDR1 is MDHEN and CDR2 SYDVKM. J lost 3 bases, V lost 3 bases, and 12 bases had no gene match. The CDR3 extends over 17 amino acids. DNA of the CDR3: TGTGCCAGCAGTTTCGTCCGCGACAGGGGCCCGGACTATGGCTACACCTTC. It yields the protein CASSFVRDRGPDYGYTF.

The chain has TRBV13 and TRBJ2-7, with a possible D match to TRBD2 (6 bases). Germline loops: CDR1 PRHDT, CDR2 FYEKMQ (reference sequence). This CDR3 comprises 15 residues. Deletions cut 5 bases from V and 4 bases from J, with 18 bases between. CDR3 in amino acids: CASSKVETGVYEQYF. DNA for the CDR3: TGTGCCAGCAGCAAGGTCGAAACGGGGGTATACGAGCAGTACTTC.